The T cell receptor beta chain described here comes from a study of CD8+CD57+ T cells in acquired aplastic anemia. Study context: Mean DNA quantity obtained from sorted CD4+ and CD8+ cells was around 2.9 ug.

It was genomic DNA that served as the template for profiling TCR beta VDJ and CDR3. Each CDR3 protein gets one entry after TCRdb re-called the reads with MiXCR. This sample has around 500,000 distinct CDR3 sequences, with approximately 32% found just once. All sequencing subjects had displayed CD8+CD57+ cell expansion on flow cytometry. Study-wide points: Patients and healthy controls showed no significant CD8+ Simpson's diversity difference. Overlap between patients and controls comprised about 28 CD8+ CDR3 sequences.

A word on this clonotype: Its antigen is unknown. Just one base apart from a much larger clone, this may be a read error.

The germline gives CDR1 ENHRY, CDR2 SYGVKD. The CDR3 is made up of 13 amino acids. The ends were cut back, 6 bases at V and 5 bases at J, with 14 bases in the middle. The gene calls are TRBV10-3 and TRBJ2-7; weak D call: TRBD1 (6 bases). Sequences were obtained from sorted CD4+, CD8+, or CD8+CD57+ T cells (not recorded which) from PBMCs. This clonotype was obtained from a human donor with aplastic anemia. The CDR3 DNA follows: TGTGCCATCAGGGAACAGGGCCGGAACGAGCAGTACTTC. It translates to CAIREQGRNEQYF.